Given below is one T cell receptor beta chain in context. The V segment lost 0 bases and the J segment 8 bases; nucleotides outside the gene matches: 6. The CDR3 contains 15 residues. From germline, CDR1 is SGHTA and CDR2 FQGTGA. The data originate from a study of blood T cell repertoires in COVID-19. At the level of the study: The study drew acute and convalescent COVID-19 samples from the United States, Italy and Spain. In each case, the material was cDNA or gDNA derived from T cells, B-cell-depleted T cells, or PBMCs.

Produced via immunoSEQ multiplex PCR; TCRdb's table is partial and in-frame only. The table has 200,000 or so clones, roughly four fifths seen once. The clonotype originates from a human donor with acute or convalescent COVID-19. The donor label of this sample is uncertain. Sequencing input: peripheral blood. This rearrangement joins TRBV7-3 to TRBJ2-7; 11 nucleotides line up with TRBD1. CDR3 residues: CASSLTFGQGAKQYF. DNA for the CDR3: TGTGCCAGCAGCTTAACGTTCGGACAGGGGGCCAAGCAGTACTTC.